This T cell receptor (beta chain) came from a study of graft-versus-host responses after intestinal transplantation. About the study: Every recipient underwent anti-thymocyte globulin induction, then tacrolimus and steroids for 2 to 3 years.

CDR3 length: 13 residues. The germline gives CDR1 MNHNY, CDR2 SVGAGI (reference sequence). The ends were cut back, 2 bases at V and 5 bases at J, with 10 bases in the middle. Clones were read by immunoSEQ multiplex PCR, and TCRdb kept only the in-frame ones, dropping some. The sample yields just under 65,000 clones, about nine tenths seen once. This clone occurred once. Its antigen is not identified. Intraepithelial and lamina propria lymphocytes were freed from processed graft tissue. Points from the study as a whole: GvH clones appeared in recipient marrow, some first in ileum or blood.

The chain couples TRBV6-6 to TRBJ2-7; D is tentatively TRBD1 or TRBD2 (5 bases each). The specimen was ileum tissue, collected roughly 54 weeks after transplant. This clonotype was obtained from a human patient who received an intestinal transplant, so some T cells may come from the graft donor. CDR3 sequence reads: CASSYSWDDEQYF. The CDR3, as DNA: TGTGCCAGCAGTTACAGCTGGGACGACGAGCAGTACTTC.